Each of the 30 T cell receptor beta chains below was sequenced from the same sample in a study of CXCR3-negative and CXCR3-positive naive CD8 T cells. Study results and limitations: CXCR3-positive naive cells had more hydrophobic TRB CDR3s than CXCR3-negative naive cells.

The libraries of TRB cDNA were constructed through 5' RACE using UMI labels. TCRdb re-called the 5' RACE reads and shows each CDR3 protein once, DNA omitted. The sample data list around 160,000 distinct CDR3 sequences. No antigen has been identified for these receptors. The sequenced sample consisted of naive CXCR3+ CD8+ T cells from blood. Documented subset: CD45RO-CCR7+CD27+CD95- naive CD8+ T cells expressing CXCR3 (TNR3+). The receptors shown here come from a human donor in good health. Some clones in this sample may be carry-over from other donors' samples.

The V gene is TRBV7-9, the J gene TRBJ2-7; TCRdb reports TRBD1, a call that lacks DNA to check it against. The length of the CDR3 is 19 residues. Germline CDR1 reads SEHNR; CDR2 reads FQNEAQ (reference sequence). CDR3 loop: CASSPEGGTYFSNTYEQYF.

The chain employs TRBV12-3 or TRBV12-4 and TRBJ2-5; the D gene TCRdb calls, TRBD2, cannot be checked with no DNA. This CDR3 region has 19 residues. This CDR3 reads CASSPPRTSGGLEKETQYF.

The chain joins TRBV6-2 or TRBV6-3 to TRBJ1-1; with no DNA, the TCRdb D assignment of TRBD1 cannot be verified. In germline, CDR1 is MNHEY, CDR2 SVGEGT. CDR3 size: 15 residues. The CDR3 loop is CASSPQGTVNTEAFF.

The CDR3 loop is CASSLASSASGGAHQETQYF. V usage is TRBV7-8 and J usage is TRBJ2-5; TCRdb names TRBD2, which stays unverified in the absence of DNA. Germline lookup yields CDR1 SGHVS and CDR2 FQNEAQ. The CDR3 extends over 20 amino acids.

The chain has TRBV20-1 and TRBJ2-2; as DNA is missing, the TRBD1 call by TCRdb cannot be tested. This CDR3 is 15 amino acids long. Germline V gene lookup returns CDR1 DFQATT and CDR2 SNEGSKA (reference sequence). The CDR3 loop is CSARAGTGDTGELFF.

This sequence joins TRBV15 and TRBJ1-1. This CDR3 has 12 residues. Germline CDR1 reads LNHNV; CDR2 reads YYDKDF (reference sequence). The CDR3 protein is CATTSWNTEAFF.

The V and J genes are TRBV13 and TRBJ2-1; TCRdb names TRBD2, which stays unverified in the absence of DNA. This CDR3 has 13 residues. Germline values: CDR1 PRHDT, CDR2 FYEKMQ (reference sequence). The CDR3 region is CASSFSGYNEQFF.

The CDR3 loop reads CASSPWQGATEAFF. The chain employs TRBV7-9 and TRBJ1-1; TCRdb's assignment of TRBD1 cannot be checked, as there is no DNA. In germline, CDR1 is SEHNR, CDR2 FQNEAQ (reference sequence). The CDR3 length is 14 residues.

The chain carries TRBV5-4 and TRBJ2-2. The germline V gene has CDR1 SGHNT and CDR2 YYREEE (reference sequence). The CDR3 is made up of 16 amino acids. The chain's CDR3 is CASSFGAFKDTGELFF. Supplemented by reference TRBV5-4 and TRBJ2-2, the full variable domain reads ETGVTQSPTHLIKTRGQQVTLRCSSQSGHNTVSWYQQALGQGPQFIFQYYREEENGRGNFPPRFSGLQFPNYSSELNVNALELDDSALYLCASSFGAFKDTGELFFGEGSRLTVL.

This chain connects TRBV28 to TRBJ2-1; TCRdb's assignment of TRBD2 cannot be checked, as there is no DNA. CDR3 length: 15 residues. Germline V lookup: CDR1 MDHEN, CDR2 SYDVKM. The CDR3 sequence is CASSSGTSGHNEQFF.

The chain recombines TRBV6-2 or TRBV6-3 with TRBJ1-1; TCRdb's D call of TRBD1 is untestable without DNA. This CDR3 is built from 17 residues. Looked up from germline, CDR1 is MNHEY and CDR2 is SVGEGT. CDR3 in amino acids: CASSFDGGEIMNTEAFF.

The rearrangement links TRBV7-9 to TRBJ1-1; with no DNA, the TCRdb D assignment of TRBD1 cannot be verified. Germline CDR1 is SEHNR and CDR2 is FQNEAQ (reference sequence). The CDR3 runs to 14 residues. This CDR3 reads CASSSRELNTEAFF.

The chain recombines TRBV4-1 with TRBJ2-7; TCRdb names TRBD2, which stays unverified in the absence of DNA. Germline V gives CDR1 MGHRA, CDR2 YSYEKL. CDR3 length: 14 residues. CDR3: CASSPGLGPYEQYF.

This chain links TRBV4-1 with TRBJ2-7; no DNA is available, so the TRBD1 call from TCRdb remains unchecked. The CDR3 covers 17 residues. The V gene's germline CDR1 is MGHRA and CDR2 YSYEKL. The CDR3 region is CASSRGPPGTVEDEQYF.

The rearrangement links TRBV5-1 to TRBJ2-7; the D gene TCRdb calls, TRBD2, cannot be checked with no DNA. The length of the CDR3 is 17 residues. CDR1 SGHRS and CDR2 YFSETQ come from the germline V gene. CDR3: CASSAGLAGTVGYEQYF.

The chain's CDR3 is CASKFIAARETQYF. The chain carries TRBV6-2 or TRBV6-3 and TRBJ2-5; TCRdb's D call, TRBD2, is unchecked because there is no DNA. The CDR3 covers 14 residues. Per germline, CDR1 MNHEY and CDR2 SVGEGT.

The chain links TRBV7-9 to TRBJ2-2; TCRdb's assignment of TRBD2 cannot be checked, as there is no DNA. This CDR3 has 16 residues. Germline CDR1 reads SEHNR; CDR2 reads FQNEAQ (reference sequence). This CDR3 is CASTHDRSGITGELFF.

The V call is TRBV29-1, the J call TRBJ2-1; the D gene TCRdb calls, TRBD2, cannot be checked with no DNA. Germline CDR1 is SQVTM and CDR2 is ANQGSEA. The CDR3 has 15 amino acids. The chain's CDR3 is CSVEDPRSVGNEQFF.

This rearrangement joins TRBV5-1 to TRBJ2-7; the TCRdb D gene call, TRBD2, has no DNA to confirm it. The germline V gene has CDR1 SGHRS and CDR2 YFSETQ. The length of the CDR3 is 15 residues. The CDR3 loop is CASSAPGLSIYEQYF.

The chain links TRBV30 to TRBJ2-7. This CDR3 has 11 amino acids. The V gene's germline CDR1 is GTSNPN and CDR2 SVGIG (reference sequence). The CDR3 loop is CAWSVGYEQYF.

This sequence joins TRBV12-3 or TRBV12-4 and TRBJ2-1; TCRdb calls TRBD2, which cannot be checked without DNA. The CDR3 is 13 amino acids. CDR3: CASRSTSPSEQFF.

The chain recombines TRBV12-3 or TRBV12-4 with TRBJ2-1; no DNA is available, so the TRBD1 call from TCRdb remains unchecked. The CDR3 loop spans 15 amino acids. CDR3 sequence reads: CASSPTGVVGNEQFF.

The chain uses TRBV12-3 or TRBV12-4 and TRBJ2-7; the TCRdb call, TRBD1, lacks DNA for checking. This CDR3 is 12 amino acids long. CDR3 sequence: CASSGPIYEQYF.

This chain links TRBV29-1 with TRBJ1-1. The CDR3 is 12 amino acids. The germline gives CDR1 SQVTM, CDR2 ANQGSEA. CDR3 protein: CSVVRENTEAFF.

V is TRBV20-1 and J is TRBJ2-1; the TCRdb D gene call, TRBD2, has no DNA to confirm it. The CDR3 contains 15 residues. Germline loops: CDR1 DFQATT, CDR2 SNEGSKA (reference sequence). The CDR3: CSARDSGVRENEQFF.

V usage is TRBV10-3 and J usage is TRBJ1-1; absent DNA, TCRdb's TRBD1 call cannot be checked. The CDR3 has 17 residues. Germline-derived CDR1 and CDR2 are ENHRY and SYGVKD. The CDR3: CAISEFRDSTLNTEAFF.

CDR3 amino acids: CSVGQGNPGQGGEQFF. The V call is TRBV29-1, the J call TRBJ2-1; the TCRdb call, TRBD1, lacks DNA for checking. This CDR3 is 16 amino acids long. Germline V lookup: CDR1 SQVTM, CDR2 ANQGSEA.

The gene calls are TRBV7-2 and TRBJ1-2; TCRdb's D call, TRBD1, is unchecked because there is no DNA. The CDR3 is 16 amino acids. The germline gives CDR1 SGHTA, CDR2 FQGNSA. CDR3 in amino acids: CASSLSQGASIYGYTF.

The chain combines TRBV12-3 or TRBV12-4 with TRBJ2-5; TCRdb indicates TRBD1, and absent DNA this call remains unverified. This CDR3 has 13 amino acids. CDR3 sequence: CASSPGQGPTQYF.

The chain combines TRBV4-1 with TRBJ1-1; TCRdb returns TRBD1, unconfirmable since there is no DNA. The CDR3 contains 13 residues. The V gene's germline CDR1 is MGHRA and CDR2 YSYEKL. The CDR3 sequence is CASSQDFDRGAFF.